This is a list of T cell receptor beta chains from one sample in a study of shared clonotypes between healthy human individuals. Sequencing used immunoSEQ multiplex PCR; TCRdb keeps in-frame clones, though not all of them. The table records millions of clones, roughly 94% of them present only once. The specimen sequenced was naive CD8+ T cells sorted from blood. These receptor sequences come from a man in his late teens or twenties in good health. Each CDR3 is given with its conserved first and last residue. The D gene is left open where the match is weak. Size is omitted from some rows. Given values are once, few, many or a class for expanded clones.

NA	NA	TRBV13	TRBJ1-3	CASRQDGYTIYF	TGTGCCAGCAGACAAGATGGGTACACCATATATTTT
once	TRBD1	TRBV7-9	TRBJ1-4	CASSLYRGHEKLFF	TGTGCCAGCAGCTTATACAGGGGGCATGAAAAACTGTTTTTT
once	NA	TRBV21-1	TRBJ2-4	CASGSGRDKLAKNIQYF	TGTGCCAGCGGGTCTGGCCGGGACAAATTAGCCAAAAACATTCAGTACTTC
NA	NA	TRBV10-2	TRBJ1-5	CASSDLGGSNQPQHF	TGCGCCAGCAGTGATTTAGGGGGTAGCAATCAGCCCCAGCATTTT
NA	NA	TRBV11-2	TRBJ1-5	CASSLVGRSNQPQHF	TGTGCCAGCAGCTTAGTCGGGCGGAGCAATCAGCCCCAGCATTTT
NA	TRBD1	TRBV19	TRBJ1-1	CASRTGALEAFF	TGTGCCAGTCGAACAGGGGCCCTTGAAGCTTTCTTT
NA	NA	TRBV13	TRBJ1-1	CASSFTQINTEAFF	TGTGCCAGCAGCTTCACACAGATAAACACTGAAGCTTTCTTT
once	NA	TRBV29-1	TRBJ1-2	CSVIWQGYGYTF	TGCAGCGTTATATGGCAGGGGTATGGCTACACCTTC
NA	NA	TRBV6-4	TRBJ2-5	CASTVTTQETQYF	TGTGCCAGCACTGTGACTACACAAGAGACCCAGTACTTC
NA	NA	TRBV10-3	TRBJ1-1	CAISEQGLNTEAFF	TGTGCCATCAGTGAACAGGGCTTGAACACTGAAGCTTTCTTT
NA	TRBD1	TRBV5-6	TRBJ1-5	CASSPGQDYQPQHF	TGTGCCAGCAGCCCGGGACAGGATTATCAGCCCCAGCATTTT
NA	NA	TRBV28	TRBJ1-2	CASSLTAGQDGYTF	TGTGCCAGCAGTTTAACGGCAGGGCAAGATGGCTACACCTTC